Listed here are 10 T cell receptor beta chains from one sample, sequenced in a study of Graves' ophthalmopathy and Graves' hyperthyroidism. Amplified TCR beta CDR3 regions were obtained using RNA transcripts as template. The first round was an RT-PCR with HTBI primers, and the second round was a multiplex PCR. TCRdb re-analysed the multiplex PCR reads in MiXCR, keeping a single row per CDR3 protein. Of about 500,000 distinct CDR3 sequences in the sample, approximately 14% were seen once. The sequenced sample was blood. All receptors come from a woman aged 25 to 39 with Graves' ophthalmopathy.

This clonotype was counted a few times. Given a much more abundant clone one base away, this may be a read error. The chain carries TRBV5-1 and TRBJ2-7; 8 nucleotides align to TRBD1. The CDR3 length is 14 residues. CDR1 is SGHRS and CDR2 is YFSETQ in the germline V gene. CDR3 sequence: CVSSWATGAYEQYV. CDR3 nucleotide sequence: TGCGTCAGCAGCTGGGCGACAGGGGCCTACGAGCAGTACGTC.

V usage is TRBV28 and J usage is TRBJ1-2, with D hard to call. With 3 bases removed from V and 8 bases from J, the gap between germline ends came to 10 bases. Germline CDR1 and CDR2: MDHEN and SYDVKM. This CDR3 spans 12 amino acids. DNA for the CDR3: TGTGCCAGCAGTTTTATCTTTGGAGGCTACACCTTC. This encodes CASSFIFGGYTF.

This clonotype was picked up many times. The rearrangement joins TRBV5-5 to TRBJ1-5; perhaps TRBD1 as D (5 bases). Trimming took off 4 bases at V and 9 bases at J, with 11 bases between the two ends. Germline-derived CDR1 and CDR2 are SGHKS and YYEKEE (reference sequence). The CDR3 totals 12 residues. The CDR3: CASSGAEGPQHF. The CDR3, as DNA: TGTGCCAGCAGCGGGGCGGAGGGGCCCCAGCATTTT.

This clonotype was seen many times. The chain couples TRBV2 to TRBJ2-7; D might be TRBD2 (5 bases). CDR1 is SNHLY and CDR2 is FYNNEI in the germline V gene. V was cut by 5 bases and J by 2 bases, with 7 bases left in between. The CDR3 contains 12 residues. Here the CDR3 reads CASSTAAYEQYF. CDR3 DNA: TGTGCCAGCAGTACAGCGGCCTACGAGCAGTACTTC.

The table lists this clonotype with many counts. This chain connects TRBV15 to TRBJ1-1; no clear D gene. CDR3 size: 15 residues. CDR1 and CDR2 (germline): LNHNV, YYDKDF (reference sequence). Between the trimmed V and J ends, which lost 6 bases and 3 bases, there was a span of 17 bases. CDR3 DNA sequence: TGTGCCACCAGTAGTCTGGGCCGCTCGGACACTGAAGCTTTCTTT. It translates to CATSSLGRSDTEAFF. Drawing the rest from reference TRBV15 and TRBJ1-1, the complete variable domain is DAMVIQNPRYQVTQFGKPVTLSCSQTLNHNVMYWYQQKSSQAPKLLFHYYDKDFNNEADTPDNFQSRRPNTSFCFLDIRSPGLGDTAMYLCATSSLGRSDTEAFFGQGTRLTVV.

The sample holds a few counts of this clonotype. The V and J genes are TRBV24-1 and TRBJ2-1, with 13 bases identical to TRBD2. Germline V gene sequence: CDR1 KGHDR, CDR2 SFDVKD. CDR3 size: 14 residues. With V trimmed by 9 bases and J by 10 bases, 8 bases remained unmatched. Written as DNA, the CDR3 is TGTGCCACCCGCGGACTAGCGGGAGCGGGAGAGCAGTTCTTC. This sequence encodes CATRGLAGAGEQFF.

As concerns this clonotype: At one end, the junction sequence differs from germline, possibly due to a read error. The V gene is TRBV7-2, the J gene TRBJ1-1, with 8 bases fitting TRBD1. This CDR3 has 13 residues. Germline CDR1 is SGHTA and CDR2 is FQGNSA. The CDR3 nucleotides read TGTGACAGCAGCTTTGACAGGGGCACTGAAGCTTTCTTT. Encoded protein: CDSSFDRGTEAFF. The variable domain in full, with the rest retrieved from reference TRBV7-2 and TRBJ1-1, is GAGVSQSPSNKVTEKGKDVELRCDPISGHTALYWYRQSLGQGLEFLIYFQGNSAPDKSGLPSDRFSAERTGGSVSTLTIQRTQQEDSAVYLCDSSFDRGTEAFFGQGTRLTVV.

This clonotype was detected many times. The chain has TRBV12-5 and TRBJ2-2, with 9 bases matching TRBD1. Germline V gene data show CDR1 as LGHNT and CDR2 as FRNRAP. V shed 6 bases and J 6 bases; nucleotides not matched to a gene: 5. The CDR3 runs 14 residues. CDR3 region: CASGRGQGSGELFF. The DNA of the CDR3 is TGTGCTAGTGGCCGGGGACAGGGATCCGGGGAGCTGTTTTTT. The variable domain in full, completed from reference TRBV12-5 and TRBJ2-2, reads DARVTQTPRHKVTEMGQEVTMRCQPILGHNTVFWYRQTMMQGLELLAYFRNRAPLDDSGMPKDRFSAEMPDATLATLKIQPSEPRDSAVYFCASGRGQGSGELFFGEGSRLTVL.

This clonotype was found many times. The chain couples TRBV20-1 to TRBJ1-1, with a tentative D call TRBD1 (5 bases). CDR1 is DFQATT and CDR2 is SNEGSKA in the germline V gene (reference sequence). With 1 base removed from V and 5 bases from J, the gap between germline ends came to 17 bases. The CDR3 is made up of 15 amino acids. CDR3 bases: TGCAGTGCTAGAGGGTTCGGGCCGGGGGGGACTGAAGCTTTCTTT. It codes for CSARGFGPGGTEAFF.

The chain carries TRBV6-1 and TRBJ2-7; D is unresolved. The CDR3 length is 12 residues. CDR1 is MNHNS and CDR2 is SASEGT in the germline V gene. Deletions cut 9 bases from V and 3 bases from J, with 12 bases between. CDR3 DNA: TGTGCCAGTACCTATGGAGTCTACGAGCAGTACTTC. As protein: CASTYGVYEQYF.